The rows below give T cell receptor beta chains drawn from one sample of a study of T-cell reconstitution after alpha-beta-depleted transplantation in children. MiXCR was run by TCRdb on the PCR reads, yielding one entry per CDR3 protein. The profile covers 300,000 to 400,000 distinct CDR3 sequences, with more than 20% appearing a single time and 9.5% to 12% taken by the ten largest. The input for sequencing was PBMCs, mostly from graft donor cells, taken 180 days after TCRalphabeta/CD19-depleted stem cell transplant. These receptors were taken from a male patient aged 10-17 years who had a stem cell transplant for acute lymphoblastic leukemia, so the T cells may come from the graft donor. Each CDR3 is given with its conserved first and last residue. D genes are given only for firm matches. Size values are once, few and many counts, or a class for expanded clones, and some rows have none.

clone_size	d_call	v_call	j_call	cdr3_nt	cdr3_aa
few	TRBD2	TRBV7-6	TRBJ2-2	TGTGCCAGCAAGTATCCGGGAGGCTTTACCGGGGAGCTGTTTTTT	CASKYPGGFTGELFF
few	-	TRBV5-1	TRBJ2-5	TGCGCCAGCAGCTTGGCCAGGGAATGGACCCAAGAGACCCAGTACTTC	CASSLAREWTQETQYF
-	-	TRBV3-1	TRBJ2-7	TGTGCCAGCAGCGGAATCCACGAGCAGTACTTC	CASSGIHEQYF
-	TRBD1	TRBV7-9	TRBJ2-7	TGTGCCAGCAGCTATAGGGACAGTGCCTACGAGCAGTACTTC	CASSYRDSAYEQYF
few	TRBD1	TRBV7-6	TRBJ1-5	TGTGCCAGCAGCGAACGAGGGGGCAGGGAGGGGAATCAGCCCCAGCATTTT	CASSERGGREGNQPQHF
-	-	TRBV14	TRBJ1-4	TGTGCCAGCAGCCCCACCGGGAATAATGAAAAACTGTTTTTT	CASSPTGNNEKLFF
-	-	TRBV7-3	TRBJ1-1	TGTGCCAGCAGCTTCACAAAATGGCCCGGTCGGAACACTGAAGCTTTCTTT	CASSFTKWPGRNTEAFF
few	-	TRBV12-3/TRBV12-4	TRBJ1-2	TGTGCCAGCAGTTTTGTCTATGGCTACACCTTC	CASSFVYGYTF
-	TRBD2	TRBV10-3	TRBJ2-5	TGTGCCATCAGCCAGGGAGGGGAGACCCAGTACTTC	CAISQGGETQYF
many	TRBD1	TRBV4-1	TRBJ2-7	TGTGCCAGCAGCCCCGGACAGGGGGCCTCCTACGAGCAGTACTTC	CASSPGQGASYEQYF
many	-	TRBV20-1	TRBJ2-3	TGCAGTGCTAGAGGCCCAGTGGATGGAGGGAGCACAGATACGCAGTATTTT	CSARGPVDGGSTDTQYF
-	TRBD2	TRBV12-3/TRBV12-4	TRBJ2-7	TGTGCCAGCAGAACAAGCGGGGCTTCCTACGAGCAGTACTTC	CASRTSGASYEQYF
-	TRBD2	TRBV7-2	TRBJ2-7	TGTGCCAGCAGCTTAGGAGGACTAGCGGGAATCTACGAGCAGTACTTC	CASSLGGLAGIYEQYF
many	-	TRBV20-1	TRBJ2-5	TGCAGTGCTGGTAGTCGGGAGACCCAGTACTTC	CSAGSRETQYF
-	-	TRBV20-1	TRBJ2-7	TGCAGTGCCCGGGGACTCCTACCATCGGGCGAGCAGTACTTC	CSARGLLPSGEQYF
-	TRBD1	TRBV25-1	TRBJ1-5	TGTGCCAGCAGTGCCAGGACAGGGGATAGCAATCAGCCCCAGCATTTT	CASSARTGDSNQPQHF
-	TRBD2	TRBV7-9	TRBJ2-5	TGTGCCAGCAGCCCCCTTGGACTAGCGGGAGGTGAGACCCAGTACTTC	CASSPLGLAGGETQYF
few	TRBD2	TRBV6-5	TRBJ2-1	TGTGCCAGCAGTTACTCGACTAGCGGGAACTTGGATGAGCAGTTCTTC	CASSYSTSGNLDEQFF
-	TRBD2	TRBV5-1	TRBJ2-1	TGCGCCAGCATCAAAGCGGGAGCCCACAATGAGCAGTTCTTC	CASIKAGAHNEQFF
-	TRBD2	TRBV27	TRBJ2-1	TGTGCCACTTCAACTAGCGGGATACCCAAGGGATTTAGGTATGAGCAGTTCTTC	CATSTSGIPKGFRYEQFF
-	-	TRBV7-9	TRBJ1-2	TGTGCCAGCAGCTTAAACGCGATCTATGGCTACACCTTC	CASSLNAIYGYTF
-	TRBD2	TRBV4-1	TRBJ2-7	TGCGCCAGCAGCCTTTTGGGGGGGGAGCAGTACTTC	CASSLLGGEQYF
-	TRBD1	TRBV18	TRBJ2-7	TGTGCCAGCTCCGGACAGGGGGTTTCCTACGAGCAGTACTTC	CASSGQGVSYEQYF
-	TRBD2	TRBV20-1	TRBJ2-7	TGCAGTGCCAAGGACTTCGGACTAGCGGGCCTCTCCTCCTACGAGCAGTACTTC	CSAKDFGLAGLSSYEQYF
-	-	TRBV20-1	TRBJ1-1	TGCAGTGCTATGTCAGCCCCAGGAAAAGCTTTCTTT	CSAMSAPGKAFF
few	-	TRBV7-8	TRBJ1-6	TGTGCCAGCAGCTTAGCGGAAGCAGGCTCCTATAATTCACCCCTCCACTTT	CASSLAEAGSYNSPLHF
few	-	TRBV3-1	TRBJ1-1	TGTGCCAGCAGCCAAGACCGCGGGGGGAGAACTGAAGCTTTCTTT	CASSQDRGGRTEAFF
few	-	TRBV20-1	TRBJ1-5	TGCAGTGCTCGCCGGAATGGGGCCGGAAAGCATTTT	CSARRNGAGKHF
many	TRBD1	TRBV15	TRBJ1-2	TGTGCCACCTCCCCGGGACAGCATTACTATGGCTACACCTTC	CATSPGQHYYGYTF
-	-	TRBV5-1	TRBJ1-3	TGCGCCAGCAGCTTGGAAAACTCTGGAAACACCATATATTTT	CASSLENSGNTIYF
-	-	TRBV5-1	TRBJ1-2	TGCGCCAGCAGCTGGGGCAACTATGGCTACACCTTC	CASSWGNYGYTF
-	-	TRBV20-1	TRBJ1-5	TGCAGTGCTAGATTGGGAGGGGGTCAGCCCCAGCATTTT	CSARLGGGQPQHF
-	TRBD1	TRBV5-1	TRBJ2-3	TGCGCCAGCAGCGAGACAGGGCCTAGCACAGATACGCAGTATTTT	CASSETGPSTDTQYF
-	TRBD2	TRBV18	TRBJ2-7	TGTGCCAGCTCACCACCGAGAAGCGGGAGGATGGACGAGCAGTACTTC	CASSPPRSGRMDEQYF
once	-	TRBV6-2/TRBV6-3	TRBJ2-5	TGTGCCAGCAGTTGGGCCTCCGGGGTTGGGGAGACCCAGTACTTC	CASSWASGVGETQYF
-	TRBD2	TRBV6-2/TRBV6-3	TRBJ2-3	TGTGCCAGCAGTTACTCGATTAGCGGTAGCGGGAGCGAGGTTTGCACAGATACGCAGTATTTT	CASSYSISGSGSEVCTDTQYF
-	-	TRBV20-1	TRBJ1-6	TGCAGTGCTAGACCAGGTCTTGGGCTCAATTCACCCCTCCACTTT	CSARPGLGLNSPLHF
few	-	TRBV7-2	TRBJ2-2	TGTGCCAGCAGCTTATTTAGCAGGCCGAACACCGGGGAGCTGTTTTTT	CASSLFSRPNTGELFF
many	-	TRBV12-3/TRBV12-4	TRBJ2-1	TGTGCCAGCAGCTTGGCGGGTGAGCAGTTCTTC	CASSLAGEQFF
few	-	TRBV7-9	TRBJ2-3	TGTGCCAGCAGCTTAGCGCAAAAAGGCACAGATACGCAGTATTTT	CASSLAQKGTDTQYF
few	TRBD2	TRBV4-2	TRBJ2-3	TGTGCCAGCAGCCAAGGGGTCAGCGGGAGTGGGGCAGATACGCAGTATTTT	CASSQGVSGSGADTQYF
-	TRBD1	TRBV6-1	TRBJ1-5	TGTGCCAGCGGACAGGGGGCGCAGGGCAATCAGCCCCAGCATTTT	CASGQGAQGNQPQHF
few	-	TRBV27	TRBJ2-1	TGTGCCAGCAGTCCGAACCCCAGGGCGGGATTCCCCATGGAGCAGTTCTTC	CASSPNPRAGFPMEQFF
-	-	TRBV5-1	TRBJ2-3	TGCGCCAGCAGCTTCTCCACAGGGTTTACAGATACGCAGTATTTT	CASSFSTGFTDTQYF
-	-	TRBV11-2	TRBJ2-1	TGTGCCAGCAGCTTAGTTAGATCCGGTGAGCAGTTCTTC	CASSLVRSGEQFF
many	-	TRBV20-1	TRBJ2-3	TGCAGTGCTAGGGGCCCGACAGGCACAGATACGCAGTATTTT	CSARGPTGTDTQYF
-	TRBD2	TRBV20-1	TRBJ2-7	TGCAGTGCTTCCAGACTAGCGGGCCTTTCCTACGAGCAGTACTTC	CSASRLAGLSYEQYF
-	-	TRBV7-3	TRBJ2-2	TGTGCCAGCAGCTTATGGCGCAGGGAAAGCACCGGGGAGCTGTTTTTT	CASSLWRRESTGELFF